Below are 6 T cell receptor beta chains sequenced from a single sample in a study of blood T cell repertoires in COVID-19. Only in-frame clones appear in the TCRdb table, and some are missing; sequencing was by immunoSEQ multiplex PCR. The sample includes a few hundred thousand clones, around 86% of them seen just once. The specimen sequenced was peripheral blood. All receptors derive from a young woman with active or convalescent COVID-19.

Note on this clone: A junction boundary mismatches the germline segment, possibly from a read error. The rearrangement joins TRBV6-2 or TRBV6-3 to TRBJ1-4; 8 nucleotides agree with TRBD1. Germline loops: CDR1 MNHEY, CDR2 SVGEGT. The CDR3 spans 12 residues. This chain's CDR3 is CASSRGTGPVPF. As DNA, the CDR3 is TGTGCCAGCAGTCGGGGGACAGGTCCGGTCCCTTTT.

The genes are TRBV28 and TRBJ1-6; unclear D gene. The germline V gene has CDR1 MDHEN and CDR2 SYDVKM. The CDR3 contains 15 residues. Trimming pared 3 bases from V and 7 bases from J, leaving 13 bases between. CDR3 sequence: CASSFSGSANSPLHF. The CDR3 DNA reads TGTGCCAGCAGTTTTAGCGGCAGCGCCAATTCACCCCTCCACTTT.

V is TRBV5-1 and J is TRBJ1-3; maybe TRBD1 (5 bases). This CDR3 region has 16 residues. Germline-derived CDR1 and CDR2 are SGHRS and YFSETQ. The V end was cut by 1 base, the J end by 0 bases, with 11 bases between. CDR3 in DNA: TGCGCCAGCAGCTTGACAGGCTACGACTCTGGAAACACCATATATTTT. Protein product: CASSLTGYDSGNTIYF.

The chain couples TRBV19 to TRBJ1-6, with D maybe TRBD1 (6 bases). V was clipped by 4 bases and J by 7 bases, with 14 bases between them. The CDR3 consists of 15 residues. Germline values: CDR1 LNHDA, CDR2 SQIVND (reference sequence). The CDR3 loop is CASSTRTEGNSPLHF. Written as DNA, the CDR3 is TGTGCCAGTAGTACCCGGACAGAGGGAAATTCACCCCTCCACTTT. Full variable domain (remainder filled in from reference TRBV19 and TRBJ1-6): DGGITQSPKYLFRKEGQNVTLSCEQNLNHDAMYWYRQDPGQGLRLIYYSQIVNDFQKGDIAEGYSVSREKKESFPLTVTSAQKNPTAFYLCASSTRTEGNSPLHFGNGTRLTVT.

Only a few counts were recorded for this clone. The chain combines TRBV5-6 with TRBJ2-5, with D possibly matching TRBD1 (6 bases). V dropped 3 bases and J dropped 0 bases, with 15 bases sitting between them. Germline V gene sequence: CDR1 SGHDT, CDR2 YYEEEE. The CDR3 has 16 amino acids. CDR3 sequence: CASSSGVRGDQETQYF. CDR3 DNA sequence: TGTGCCAGCAGCTCAGGGGTTAGAGGGGACCAAGAGACCCAGTACTTC.

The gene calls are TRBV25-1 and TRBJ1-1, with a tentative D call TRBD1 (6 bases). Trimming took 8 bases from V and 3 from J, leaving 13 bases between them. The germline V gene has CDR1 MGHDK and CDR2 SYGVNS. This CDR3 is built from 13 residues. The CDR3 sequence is CASGPQGYTEAFF. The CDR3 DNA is TGTGCCAGCGGCCCCCAGGGGTACACTGAAGCTTTCTTT.